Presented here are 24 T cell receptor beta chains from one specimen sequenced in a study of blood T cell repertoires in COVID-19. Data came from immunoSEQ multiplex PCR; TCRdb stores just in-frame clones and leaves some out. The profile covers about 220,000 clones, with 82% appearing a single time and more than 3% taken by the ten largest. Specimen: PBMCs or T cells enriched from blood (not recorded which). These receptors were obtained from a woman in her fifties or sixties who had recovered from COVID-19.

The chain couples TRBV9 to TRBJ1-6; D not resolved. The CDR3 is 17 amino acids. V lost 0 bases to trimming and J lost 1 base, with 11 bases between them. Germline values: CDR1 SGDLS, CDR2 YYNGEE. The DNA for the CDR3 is TGTGCCAGCAGCGTAGCTGATGGAGGGTCCTATAATTCACCCCTCCACTTT. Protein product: CASSVADGGSYNSPLHF.

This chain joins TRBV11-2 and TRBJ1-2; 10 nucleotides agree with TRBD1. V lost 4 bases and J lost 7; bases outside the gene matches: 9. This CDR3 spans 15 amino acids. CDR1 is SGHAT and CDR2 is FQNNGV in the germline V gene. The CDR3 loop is CASSSPGQGIFGYTF. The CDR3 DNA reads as TGTGCCAGCAGCTCACCGGGACAGGGGATATTTGGCTACACCTTC.

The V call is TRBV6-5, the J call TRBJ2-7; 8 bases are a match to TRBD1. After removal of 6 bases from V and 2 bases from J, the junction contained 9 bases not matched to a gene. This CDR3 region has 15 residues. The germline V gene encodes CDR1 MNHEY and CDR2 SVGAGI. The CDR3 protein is CASSRNRDRPYEQYF. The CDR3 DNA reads TGTGCCAGCAGCAGGAACCGGGACAGGCCCTACGAGCAGTACTTC.

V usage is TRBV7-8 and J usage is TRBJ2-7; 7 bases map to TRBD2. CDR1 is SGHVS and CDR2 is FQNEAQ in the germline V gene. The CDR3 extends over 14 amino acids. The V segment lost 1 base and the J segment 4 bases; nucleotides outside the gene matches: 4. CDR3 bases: TGTGCCAGCAGCTTAGAAGCGGGGCCTTACGAGCAGTACTTC. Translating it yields CASSLEAGPYEQYF.

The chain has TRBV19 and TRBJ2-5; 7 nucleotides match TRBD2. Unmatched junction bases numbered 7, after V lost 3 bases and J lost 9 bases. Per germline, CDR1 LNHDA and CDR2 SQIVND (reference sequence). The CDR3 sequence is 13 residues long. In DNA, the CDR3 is TGTGCCAGTAGTATGGCTAGCGGCGGGGCCCAGTACTTC. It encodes CASSMASGGAQYF.

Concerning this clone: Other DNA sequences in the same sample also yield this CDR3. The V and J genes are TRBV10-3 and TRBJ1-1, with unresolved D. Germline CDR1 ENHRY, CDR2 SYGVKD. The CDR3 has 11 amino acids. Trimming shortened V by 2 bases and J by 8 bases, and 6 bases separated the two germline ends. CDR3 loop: CAISEGREAFF. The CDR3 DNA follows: TGTGCCATCAGTGAGGGCAGGGAAGCTTTCTTT.

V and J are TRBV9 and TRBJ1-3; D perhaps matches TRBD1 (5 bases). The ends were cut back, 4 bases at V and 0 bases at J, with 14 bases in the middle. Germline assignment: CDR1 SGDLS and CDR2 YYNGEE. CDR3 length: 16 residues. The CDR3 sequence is CASSPGDSFSGNTIYF. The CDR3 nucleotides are TGTGCCAGCAGCCCCGGGGACTCCTTCTCTGGAAACACCATATATTTT.

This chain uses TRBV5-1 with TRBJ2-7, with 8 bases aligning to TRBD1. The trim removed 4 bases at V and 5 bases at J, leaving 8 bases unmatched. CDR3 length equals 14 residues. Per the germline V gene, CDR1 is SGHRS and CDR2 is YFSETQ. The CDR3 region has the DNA TGCGCCAGCAGCCCGACGGACAGGGAGGACGAGCAGTACTTC. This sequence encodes CASSPTDREDEQYF.

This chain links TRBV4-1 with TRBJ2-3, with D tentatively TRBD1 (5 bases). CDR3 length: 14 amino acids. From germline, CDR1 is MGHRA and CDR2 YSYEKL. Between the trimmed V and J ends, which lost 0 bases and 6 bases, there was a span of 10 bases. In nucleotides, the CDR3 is TGCGCCAGCAGCCAAGATTATACAGGCGATACGCAGTATTTT. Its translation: CASSQDYTGDTQYF.

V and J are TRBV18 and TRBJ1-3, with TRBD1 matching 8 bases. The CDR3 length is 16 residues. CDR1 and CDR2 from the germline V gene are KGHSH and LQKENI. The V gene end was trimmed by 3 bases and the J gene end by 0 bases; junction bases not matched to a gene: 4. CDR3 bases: TGTGCCAGCTCACCCCAGGGGGCGAGCTCTGGAAACACCATATATTTT. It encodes CASSPQGASSGNTIYF.

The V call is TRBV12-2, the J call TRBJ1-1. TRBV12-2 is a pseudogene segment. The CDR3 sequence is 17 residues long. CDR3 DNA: TGTGCAAGTCGCTTAGGGTGGCCGGGAAGAGCGAACACTGAAGCTTTCTTT. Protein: CASRLGWPGRANTEAFF.

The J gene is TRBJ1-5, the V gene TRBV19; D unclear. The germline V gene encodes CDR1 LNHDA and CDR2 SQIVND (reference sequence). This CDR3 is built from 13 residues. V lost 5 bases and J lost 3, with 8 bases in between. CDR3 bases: TGTGCCAGTAGTCTACAGCCCAATCAGCCCCAGCATTTT. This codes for CASSLQPNQPQHF.

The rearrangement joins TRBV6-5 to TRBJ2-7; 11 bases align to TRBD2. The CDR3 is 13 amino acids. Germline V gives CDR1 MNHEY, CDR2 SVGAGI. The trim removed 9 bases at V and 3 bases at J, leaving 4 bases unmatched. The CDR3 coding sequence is TGTGCCAGTTTAGCGGGAGGGCGCTACGAGCAGTACTTC. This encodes CASLAGGRYEQYF.

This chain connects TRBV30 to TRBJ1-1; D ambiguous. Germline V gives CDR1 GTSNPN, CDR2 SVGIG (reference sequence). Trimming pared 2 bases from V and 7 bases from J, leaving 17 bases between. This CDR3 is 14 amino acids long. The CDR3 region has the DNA TGTGCCTGGAGTCCCCTTACAACCGGAGTTGAAGCTTTCTTT. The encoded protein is CAWSPLTTGVEAFF.

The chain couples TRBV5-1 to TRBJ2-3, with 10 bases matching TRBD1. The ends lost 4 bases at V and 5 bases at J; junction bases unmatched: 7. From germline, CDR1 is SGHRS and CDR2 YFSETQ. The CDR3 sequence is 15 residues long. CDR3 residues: CASSRDRGRGDTQYF. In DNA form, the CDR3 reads TGCGCCAGCAGCCGAGACAGGGGGCGCGGAGATACGCAGTATTTT. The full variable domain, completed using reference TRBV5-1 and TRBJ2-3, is KAGVTQTPRYLIKTRGQQVTLSCSPISGHRSVSWYQQTPGQGLQFLFEYFSETQRNKGNFPGRFSGRQFSNSRSEMNVSTLELGDSALYLCASSRDRGRGDTQYFGPGTRLTVL.

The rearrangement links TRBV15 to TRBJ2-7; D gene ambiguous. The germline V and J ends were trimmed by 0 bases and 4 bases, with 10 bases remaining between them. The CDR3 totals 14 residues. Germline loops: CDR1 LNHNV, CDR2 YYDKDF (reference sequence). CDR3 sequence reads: CATSRDRGEYEQYF. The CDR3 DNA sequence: TGTGCCACCAGCAGAGATCGCGGCGAATACGAGCAGTACTTC.

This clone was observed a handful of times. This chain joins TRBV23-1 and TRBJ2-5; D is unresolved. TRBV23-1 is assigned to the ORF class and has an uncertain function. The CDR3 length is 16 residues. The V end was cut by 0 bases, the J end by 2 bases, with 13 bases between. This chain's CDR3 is CASSQSVYRIQETQYF. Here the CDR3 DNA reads TGCGCCAGCAGTCAATCCGTATACAGAATACAAGAGACCCAGTACTTC.

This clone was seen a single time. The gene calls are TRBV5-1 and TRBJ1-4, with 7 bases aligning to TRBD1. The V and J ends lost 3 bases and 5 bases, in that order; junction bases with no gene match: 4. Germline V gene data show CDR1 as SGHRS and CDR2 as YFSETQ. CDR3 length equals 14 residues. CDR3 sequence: CASSWDSPNEKLFF. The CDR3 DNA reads TGCGCCAGCAGCTGGGACAGTCCAAATGAAAAACTGTTTTTT.

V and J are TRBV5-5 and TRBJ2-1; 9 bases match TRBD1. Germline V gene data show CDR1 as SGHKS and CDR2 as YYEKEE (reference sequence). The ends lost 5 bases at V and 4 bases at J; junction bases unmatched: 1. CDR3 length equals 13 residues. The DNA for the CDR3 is TGTGCCAGCAGGGGACAGGGTTACAATGAGCAGTTCTTC. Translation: CASRGQGYNEQFF. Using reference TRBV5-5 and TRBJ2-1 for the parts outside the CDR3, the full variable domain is DAGVTQSPTHLIKTRGQQVTLRCSPISGHKSVSWYQQVLGQGPQFIFQYYEKEERGRGNFPDRFSARQFPNYSSELNVNALLLGDSALYLCASRGQGYNEQFFGPGTRLTVL.

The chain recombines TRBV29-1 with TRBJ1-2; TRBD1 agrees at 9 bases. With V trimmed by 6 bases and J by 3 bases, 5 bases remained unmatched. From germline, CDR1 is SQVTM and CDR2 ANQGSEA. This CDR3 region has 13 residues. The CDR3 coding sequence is TGCAGCGTACAGGGGGCGAAGGACTATGGCTACACCTTC. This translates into CSVQGAKDYGYTF.

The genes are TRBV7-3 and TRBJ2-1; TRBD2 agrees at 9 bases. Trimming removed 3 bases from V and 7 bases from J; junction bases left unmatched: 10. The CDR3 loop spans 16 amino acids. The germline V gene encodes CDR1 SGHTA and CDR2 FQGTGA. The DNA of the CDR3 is TGTGCCAGCAGCTTCTCAGCGGGGGGCCAGTATAATGAGCAGTTCTTC. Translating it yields CASSFSAGGQYNEQFF.

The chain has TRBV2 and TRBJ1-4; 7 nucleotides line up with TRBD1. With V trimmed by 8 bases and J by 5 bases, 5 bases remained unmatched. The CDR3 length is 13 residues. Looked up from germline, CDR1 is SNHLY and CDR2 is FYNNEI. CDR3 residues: CASGTGVNEKLFF. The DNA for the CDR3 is TGTGCCAGCGGAACAGGGGTGAATGAAAAACTGTTTTTT.

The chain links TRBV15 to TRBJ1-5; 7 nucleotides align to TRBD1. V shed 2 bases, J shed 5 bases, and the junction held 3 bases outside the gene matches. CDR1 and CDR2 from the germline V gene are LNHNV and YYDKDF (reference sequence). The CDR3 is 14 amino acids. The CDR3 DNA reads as TGTGCCACCAGCAGAAGGGGGCAGGATCAGCCCCAGCATTTT. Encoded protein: CATSRRGQDQPQHF.

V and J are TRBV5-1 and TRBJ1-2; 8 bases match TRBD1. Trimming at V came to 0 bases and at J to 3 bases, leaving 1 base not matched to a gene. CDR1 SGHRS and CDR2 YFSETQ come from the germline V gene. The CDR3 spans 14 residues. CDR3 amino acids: CASSLVTGDYGYTF. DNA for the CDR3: TGCGCCAGCAGCTTGGTGACAGGGGACTATGGCTACACCTTC.